The 24 T cell receptor beta chains presented below share a single source sample, sequenced in a study of cytomegalovirus exposure and HLA in healthy donors. 13 Jbeta primers and 60 Vbeta primers were used for the PCR. Using immunoSEQ multiplex PCR, the repertoire was profiled, and TCRdb retains in-frame clones only, with some absent. The table has about 190,000 clones, about 80% seen once. Input material: PBMCs. The origin of the receptors is a woman between 18 and 30 years old in good health and CMV-seropositive.

This rearrangement joins TRBV7-2 to TRBJ1-5, with 7 bases matching TRBD1. After removal of 4 bases from V and 2 bases from J, the junction contained 5 bases not matched to a gene. Germline-derived CDR1 and CDR2 are SGHTA and FQGNSA. The CDR3 is 15 amino acids. The CDR3 region is CASSSTGYRNQPQHF. CDR3 in DNA: TGTGCCAGCAGCTCGACAGGGTATCGCAATCAGCCCCAGCATTTT.

Concerning this clone: The sample carries other DNA sequences with the same CDR3. This chain links TRBV7-3 with TRBJ1-6; a weak D match, TRBD1 (5 bases). The V gene lost 2 bases and the J gene lost 8 bases, with 10 bases spanning the gap. Germline V lookup: CDR1 SGHTA, CDR2 FQGTGA. CDR3 length: 14 residues. As DNA, the CDR3 is TGTGCCAGCAGCTTAGGACGGGGGGATTCACCCCTCCACTTT. It is translated as CASSLGRGDSPLHF.

Worth noting for this clone: The final CDR3 position lacks the conserved phenylalanine or tryptophan, pointing to a likely read error. The rearrangement joins TRBV15 to TRBJ1-4, with no clear D. The CDR3 contains 15 residues. The V gene's germline CDR1 is LNHNV and CDR2 YYDKDF (reference sequence). Between the trimmed V and J ends, which lost 3 bases and 2 bases, there was a span of 10 bases. In DNA form, the CDR3 reads TGTGCCACCAGCAGGACCGGGTCTACTAATGAAAAACTGTTTTCT. This sequence encodes CATSRTGSTNEKLFS.

This rearrangement joins TRBV19 to TRBJ2-3; 12 nucleotides match TRBD2. The germline gives CDR1 LNHDA, CDR2 SQIVND (reference sequence). Trimming at V came to 8 bases and at J to 8 bases, leaving 8 bases not matched to a gene. This CDR3 has 14 amino acids. As DNA, the CDR3 is TGTGCCAGTCGACTAGCGGGGGCCGCGGGTACGCAGTATTTT. It specifies CASRLAGAAGTQYF.

This rearrangement joins TRBV19 to TRBJ1-2; 8 bases agree with TRBD1. Germline V gene data show CDR1 as LNHDA and CDR2 as SQIVND (reference sequence). J gave up 8 bases and V 3 bases, and 8 bases lay outside the gene matches. CDR3 length: 14 residues. As DNA, the CDR3 is TGTGCCAGTAGTATTCAAGGAGGGGACAGGGGCTACACCTTC. It codes for CASSIQGGDRGYTF. Complete variable domain (other parts from reference TRBV19 and TRBJ1-2): DGGITQSPKYLFRKEGQNVTLSCEQNLNHDAMYWYRQDPGQGLRLIYYSQIVNDFQKGDIAEGYSVSREKKESFPLTVTSAQKNPTAFYLCASSIQGGDRGYTFGSGTRLTVV.

This clone is a singleton in its sample. The V gene is TRBV19, the J gene TRBJ2-1; TRBD1 matches 7 bases. CDR1 and CDR2 (germline): LNHDA, SQIVND (reference sequence). The CDR3 runs to 15 residues. V trimming: 0 bases; J trimming: 6 bases; junction bases outside the gene matches: 5. This CDR3 reads CASSIDRGIVNEQFF. The CDR3, as DNA: TGTGCCAGTAGTATAGACAGGGGGATAGTCAATGAGCAGTTCTTC.

The chain is built from TRBV4-1 and TRBJ2-3; 9 nucleotides line up with TRBD2. V shed 0 bases, J shed 3 bases, and the junction held 10 bases outside the gene matches. Germline CDR1 and CDR2: MGHRA and YSYEKL. This CDR3 is built from 18 residues. The CDR3 reads CASSQDHGLAMITDTQYF. The DNA of the CDR3 is TGCGCCAGCAGCCAAGATCACGGACTAGCGATGATAACAGATACGCAGTATTTT.

This clone has only a few counts. This chain joins TRBV5-1 and TRBJ2-1; 9 nucleotides align to TRBD2. The CDR3 totals 12 residues. Germline V lookup: CDR1 SGHRS, CDR2 YFSETQ. The V and J ends lost 6 bases and 10 bases, in that order; junction bases with no gene match: 5. In nucleotides, the CDR3 is TGCGCCAGCAATGGAGCGGGGGGCGAGCAGTTCTTC. Its protein is CASNGAGGEQFF. The full variable domain, its missing parts supplied by reference TRBV5-1 and TRBJ2-1, is KAGVTQTPRYLIKTRGQQVTLSCSPISGHRSVSWYQQTPGQGLQFLFEYFSETQRNKGNFPGRFSGRQFSNSRSEMNVSTLELGDSALYLCASNGAGGEQFFGPGTRLTVL.

V gene TRBV29-1 combines with J gene TRBJ1-4; D perhaps matches TRBD1 (5 bases). V dropped 8 bases and J dropped 6 bases, with 19 bases sitting between them. From germline, CDR1 is SQVTM and CDR2 ANQGSEA. This CDR3 is built from 14 residues. CDR3 in DNA: TGCAGCAAACCCACAGGTGCATCGGATGAAAAACTGTTTTTT. It specifies CSKPTGASDEKLFF.

J is TRBJ1-5 and V is TRBV11-2; D unresolved. The V and J ends lost 6 bases and 0 bases respectively, with 9 bases between them. There are 14 residues in the CDR3. Germline V gene lookup returns CDR1 SGHAT and CDR2 FQNNGV. The CDR3 spells CASSHSNSNQPQHF. The CDR3 region has the DNA TGTGCCAGCAGTCACAGTAATAGCAATCAGCCCCAGCATTTT.

With respect to this clone: Other DNA sequences of this sample code for an identical CDR3. The V and J genes are TRBV19 and TRBJ1-2; a possible D gene is TRBD1 (5 bases). The CDR3 totals 12 residues. The ends were cut back, 4 bases at V and 8 bases at J, with 11 bases in the middle. CDR1 LNHDA and CDR2 SQIVND come from the germline V gene (reference sequence). Written as DNA, the CDR3 is TGTGCCAGTAGTACGGGACTCCTGGGCTACACCTTC. Encoded protein: CASSTGLLGYTF.

This chain's CDR3 is CASSLDGGPGELFF. The CDR3 DNA reads TGTGCCAGCAGCTTAGACGGGGGGCCAGGGGAGCTGTTTTTT. The chain couples TRBV7-2 to TRBJ2-2; D is possibly TRBD2 (7 bases). V was pared by 1 base and J by 8 bases, with 11 bases between. The CDR3 is made up of 14 amino acids. Germline assignment: CDR1 SGHTA and CDR2 FQGNSA. Variable domain in full (rest from reference TRBV7-2 and TRBJ2-2): GAGVSQSPSNKVTEKGKDVELRCDPISGHTALYWYRQSLGQGLEFLIYFQGNSAPDKSGLPSDRFSAERTGGSVSTLTIQRTQQEDSAVYLCASSLDGGPGELFFGEGSRLTVL.

The V gene is TRBV2, the J gene TRBJ1-5; D may be TRBD1 (5 bases). The CDR3 contains 15 residues. Trimming pared 7 bases from V and 0 bases from J, leaving 13 bases between. Germline assignment: CDR1 SNHLY and CDR2 FYNNEI. This chain's CDR3 is CASTADINSNQPQHF. The CDR3 bases are TGTGCCAGCACGGCGGACATTAATAGCAATCAGCCCCAGCATTTT. The full variable domain, its missing parts supplied by reference TRBV2 and TRBJ1-5, is EPEVTQTPSHQVTQMGQEVILRCVPISNHLYFYWYRQILGQKVEFLVSFYNNEISEKSEIFDDQFSVERPDGSNFTLKIRSTKLEDSAMYFCASTADINSNQPQHFGDGTRLSIL.

The chain employs TRBV19 and TRBJ2-1; possible D gene TRBD2, 6 bases. CDR1 and CDR2 from the germline V gene are LNHDA and SQIVND (reference sequence). The CDR3 contains 12 residues. Trimming left V 5 bases short and J 12 bases short, with 14 bases between. CDR3 residues: CASSHPGGGQFF. The CDR3 nucleotides read TGTGCCAGTAGTCATCCTGGGGGAGGGCAGTTCTTC.

Regarding this clone: One junction end disagrees with the germline gene, perhaps due to a read error. The genes are TRBV5-1 and TRBJ2-3; D is possibly TRBD2 (5 bases). This CDR3 spans 14 amino acids. Germline loops: CDR1 SGHRS, CDR2 YFSETQ. The CDR3 DNA sequence: TGCGCCAGCAGATTGGACTCACAGCCAGATACGCAGTATTTT. It translates to CASRLDSQPDTQYF.

In the case of this clone: This specimen includes other DNA sequences encoding the same CDR3. V gene TRBV5-1 combines with J gene TRBJ1-1; D gene unclear. CDR1 is SGHRS, CDR2 YFSETQ, per germline. The CDR3 is 12 residues long. V lost 1 base to trimming and J lost 5 bases, with 6 bases between them. In nucleotides, the CDR3 is TGCGCCAGCAGCTTGTCGGGAACTGAAGCTTTCTTT. Translated, it gives CASSLSGTEAFF.

This chain links TRBV11-3 with TRBJ2-7; D is uncertain. Between the trimmed V and J ends, which lost 2 bases and 2 bases, there was a span of 7 bases. The CDR3 sequence is 13 residues long. Germline CDR1 and CDR2: SGHNT and YENEEA. The CDR3 sequence is CASSLRSAYEQYF. The DNA of the CDR3 is TGTGCCAGCAGCTTACGATCAGCCTACGAGCAGTACTTC.

The chain links TRBV7-3 to TRBJ2-7, with 7 bases aligning to TRBD1. Germline CDR1 is SGHTA and CDR2 is FQGTGA. The CDR3 totals 14 residues. J was trimmed by 5 bases and V by 0 bases; bases with no gene match: 4. The DNA of the CDR3 is TGTGCCAGCAGCTTAACAGGGGGCAGAGACGAGCAGTACTTC. Translating gives CASSLTGGRDEQYF.

CDR3 DNA sequence: TGTGCCATCAGGACTAGCGGGGGGCCGACAACTGAGCAGTTCTTC. Translated: CAIRTSGGPTTEQFF. The gene calls are TRBV10-3 and TRBJ2-1, with 13 positions matching TRBD2. With V trimmed by 6 bases and J by 9 bases, 8 bases remained unmatched. The CDR3 extends over 15 amino acids. Germline V CDR1 and CDR2: ENHRY, SYGVKD.

The chain links TRBV7-9 to TRBJ1-3, with 7 bases identical to TRBD1. V trimming: 1 base; J trimming: 3 bases; junction bases outside the gene matches: 12. In germline, CDR1 is SEHNR, CDR2 FQNEAQ (reference sequence). The length of the CDR3 is 18 residues. The CDR3 region is CASSLEGGYWTGGNTIYF. CDR3 bases: TGTGCCAGCAGCTTAGAGGGGGGATACTGGACAGGTGGAAACACCATATATTTT.

The chain uses TRBV5-1 and TRBJ2-7, with a possible D match to TRBD2 (6 bases). Between the trimmed V and J ends, which lost 0 bases and 5 bases, there was a span of 9 bases. The CDR3 sequence is 13 residues long. Germline V gene sequence: CDR1 SGHRS, CDR2 YFSETQ. The CDR3 coding sequence is TGCGCCAGCAGCTTGGGATGGGAGGACGAGCAGTACTTC. It codes for CASSLGWEDEQYF.

In this sample, this clone turned up once. The CDR3 loop reads CASNSRLAIKPQHF. For the CDR3, the DNA is TGTGCCAGTAATTCGAGATTAGCAATCAAGCCCCAGCATTTT. V and J are TRBV19 and TRBJ1-5; D uncertain. CDR1 and CDR2 (germline): LNHDA, SQIVND (reference sequence). The CDR3 extends over 14 amino acids. V dropped 7 bases and J dropped 8 bases, with 18 bases sitting between them.

The V and J genes are TRBV30 and TRBJ1-1; 8 bases match TRBD1. With 1 base clipped from V and 4 bases from J, the junction kept 2 bases outside the gene matches. This CDR3 region has 13 residues. Germline V gives CDR1 GTSNPN, CDR2 SVGIG (reference sequence). The DNA of the CDR3 is TGTGCCTGGAGTGCGGACAGGGTCACTGAAGCTTTCTTT. It encodes CAWSADRVTEAFF. The full variable domain, with the rest looked up from reference TRBV30 and TRBJ1-1, is SQTIHQWPATLVQPVGSPLSLECTVEGTSNPNLYWYRQAAGRGLQLLFYSVGIGQISSEVPQNLSASRPQDRQFILSSKKLLLSDSGFYLCAWSADRVTEAFFGQGTRLTVV.

The chain recombines TRBV15 with TRBJ2-1; tentative D call: TRBD1 (6 bases). The CDR3 contains 15 residues. Trimming left V 4 bases short and J 6 bases short, with 16 bases between. Germline-derived CDR1 and CDR2 are LNHNV and YYDKDF (reference sequence). The CDR3 coding sequence is TGTGCCACCAGCATTCCAGGGGCTAGTGCCAATGAGCAGTTCTTC. Translating gives CATSIPGASANEQFF.